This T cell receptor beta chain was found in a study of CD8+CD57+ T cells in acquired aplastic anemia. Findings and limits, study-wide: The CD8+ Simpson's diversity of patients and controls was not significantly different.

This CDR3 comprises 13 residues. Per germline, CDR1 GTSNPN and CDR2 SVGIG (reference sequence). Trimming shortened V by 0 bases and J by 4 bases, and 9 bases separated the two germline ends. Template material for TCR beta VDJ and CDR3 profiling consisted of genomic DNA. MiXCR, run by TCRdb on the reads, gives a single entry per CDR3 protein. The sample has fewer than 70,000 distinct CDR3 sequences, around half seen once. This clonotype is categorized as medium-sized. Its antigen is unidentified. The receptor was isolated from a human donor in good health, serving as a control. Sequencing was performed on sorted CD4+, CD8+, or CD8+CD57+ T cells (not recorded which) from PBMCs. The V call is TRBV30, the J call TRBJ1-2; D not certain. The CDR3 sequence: CAWSVRLAYGYTF. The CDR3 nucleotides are TGTGCCTGGAGTGTCCGGCTGGCCTATGGCTACACCTTC.